A selection of T cell receptor beta chains follows, all from one sample in a study of beta chain features in type 1 diabetes. Libraries were prepared by immunoSEQ multiplex PCR; TCRdb keeps only in-frame clonotypes and omits some of them. The sample has about 660,000 clones, more than 13% seen once; the top ten hold 0.03% to 0.04%. Sequenced: naive CD4+ T cells from blood. The receptors derive from a man aged 18 to 30 with type 1 diabetes. Each CDR3 is given with its conserved first and last residue. The order of the fields is V gene, clone size, J gene, D gene, CDR3 DNA, CDR3 protein. A D gene is named only where the DNA matches it firmly. A clone size is listed for some rows: how often the clone was seen (once, few, many), or a class if it is expanded.

>TRBV6-5|few|TRBJ1-1|NA
TGTGCCAGCAGTTACTCGACAGCCCAACCTGAAGCTTTCTTT
CASSYSTAQPEAFF
>TRBV6-5|few|TRBJ2-1|NA
TGTGCCAGCAGTTACTCGGGAGGTCCCCAGAGGGTTGAGCAGTTCTTC
CASSYSGGPQRVEQFF
>TRBV5-4|NA|TRBJ2-4|NA
TGTGCCAGCAGCCCCGAGGTCGGACTAGCCAAAAACATTCAGTACTTC
CASSPEVGLAKNIQYF
>TRBV29-1|few|TRBJ2-3|NA
TGCAGCGTTGAATGGAGGGGTAGAGACACAGATACGCAGTATTTT
CSVEWRGRDTDTQYF
>TRBV7-2|NA|TRBJ1-1|TRBD1
TGTGCCAGCAGCTTCAACGACAGGGTGAACACTGAAGCTTTCTTT
CASSFNDRVNTEAFF
>TRBV19|NA|TRBJ2-1|NA
TGTGCCAGTAGCATAGGGGCCCTCCAGGAGCAGTTCTTC
CASSIGALQEQFF
>TRBV7-2|NA|TRBJ1-2|NA
TGTGCCAGCAGCTTAGGAGGCCGACGCTCTAACTATGGCTACACCTTC
CASSLGGRRSNYGYTF
>TRBV14|once|TRBJ1-1|NA
TGTGCCAGCAGCCCCGGGGAGGGGTTTAGTGCTTTCTTT
CASSPGEGFSAFF
>TRBV11-2|few|TRBJ2-5|NA
TGTGCCAGCAGCACAAACCAAGAGACCCAGTACTTC
CASSTNQETQYF
>TRBV27|few|TRBJ2-3|NA
TGTGCCAGCAGACGACAGGAGACCACAGATACGCAGTATTTT
CASRRQETTDTQYF
>TRBV29-1|NA|TRBJ1-2|NA
TGCAGCGTAGGTACGACCGGGACGTCTCACCTGAACGGCTACACCTTC
CSVGTTGTSHLNGYTF
>TRBV2|few|TRBJ2-3|NA
TGTGCCACTTCCAAGAGGGGACTTAGCACAGATACGCAGTATTTT
CATSKRGLSTDTQYF
>TRBV2|NA|TRBJ1-1|NA
TGTGCCAGCAGGAAGGAGGGCACTGAAGCTTTCTTT
CASRKEGTEAFF
>TRBV7-3|NA|TRBJ2-1|NA
TGTGCCAGCAGCTTGGCAAGGGGGACCCCATACAATGAGCAGTTCTTC
CASSLARGTPYNEQFF
>TRBV30|few|TRBJ2-2|NA
TGTGCCTGGAGTGTACTGCGGGGGACAAATGCGAACACCGGGGAGCTGTTTTTT
CAWSVLRGTNANTGELFF
>TRBV6-5|few|TRBJ1-1|NA
TGTGCCAGCAGTCAATGGACGGGGAACACTGAAGCTTTCTTT
CASSQWTGNTEAFF
>TRBV18|few|TRBJ1-2|TRBD1
TGTGCCAGCTCGCCTGGCCGGGACAGGGACTATGGCTACACCTTC
CASSPGRDRDYGYTF
>TRBV21-1|NA|TRBJ2-7|NA
TGTGCCAGCAGCAAAAAACTATATCAGTACTTC
CASSKKLYQYF
>TRBV30|few|TRBJ1-4|NA
TGTGCCTGGAGTGTGGGACTCGGCGGAAATGAAAAACTGTTTTTT
CAWSVGLGGNEKLFF
>TRBV7-9|few|TRBJ2-3|NA
TGTGCCAGCAGATACACAGATACGCAGTATTTT
CASRYTDTQYF
>TRBV4-1|few|TRBJ2-1|NA
TGCGCCAGCAGCCACCTAGAGGCCAATGAGCAGTTCTTC
CASSHLEANEQFF
>TRBV11-2|few|TRBJ2-3|TRBD2
TGTGCCAGCACCCGAAGGGGGGCTAGCGGGGGGGTTAGCACAGATACGCAGTATTTT
CASTRRGASGGVSTDTQYF
>TRBV2|NA|TRBJ1-1|NA
TGTGCCAGCATTGAGGGACTGAACACTGAAGCTTTCTTT
CASIEGLNTEAFF
>TRBV19|few|TRBJ2-1|NA
TGTGCCAGTAGTACTACAGGGATCGCCTACAATGAGCAGTTCTTC
CASSTTGIAYNEQFF
>TRBV5-1|NA|TRBJ2-1|NA
TGCGCCAGCAGCCCCGGTGGGATGAGCTCCTACAATGAGCAGTTCTTC
CASSPGGMSSYNEQFF
>TRBV28|NA|TRBJ2-3|NA
TGTGCCAGCGGAGGGGCGGGGGCCAACACAGATACGCAGTATTTT
CASGGAGANTDTQYF
>TRBV7-9|few|TRBJ1-1|NA
TGTGCCAGCAGCCCCCGTCCTGATAATTCCCGGACTTTCTTT
CASSPRPDNSRTFF
>TRBV9|NA|TRBJ1-2|TRBD1
TGTGCCAGTAGCGTTGGGACAGGTTCGCTGGGCTACACCTTC
CASSVGTGSLGYTF